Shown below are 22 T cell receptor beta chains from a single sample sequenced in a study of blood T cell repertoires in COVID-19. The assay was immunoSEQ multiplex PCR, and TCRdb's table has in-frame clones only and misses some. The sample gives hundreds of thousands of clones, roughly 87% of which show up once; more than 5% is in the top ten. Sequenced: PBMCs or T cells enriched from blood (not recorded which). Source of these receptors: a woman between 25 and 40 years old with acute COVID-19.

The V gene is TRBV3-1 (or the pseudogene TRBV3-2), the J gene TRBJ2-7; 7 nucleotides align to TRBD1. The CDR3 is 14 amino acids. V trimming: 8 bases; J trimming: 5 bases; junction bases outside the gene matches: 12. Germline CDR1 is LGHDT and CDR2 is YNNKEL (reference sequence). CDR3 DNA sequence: TGTGCCAGCTCCCAGACCTCCAGGGGGAACGAGCAGTACTTC. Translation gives CASSQTSRGNEQYF.

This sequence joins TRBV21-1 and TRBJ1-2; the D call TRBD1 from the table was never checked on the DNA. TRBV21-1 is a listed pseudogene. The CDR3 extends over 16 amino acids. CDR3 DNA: TGTGCCAGCAGGGATGAAAGGCAGGGGGCCTTCTATGGCTACACCTTC. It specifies CASRDERQGAFYGYTF.

The CDR3 spells CASSLRTGTKNIQYF. The CDR3, as DNA: TGTGCCAGCAGCTTACGGACAGGGACCAAAAACATTCAGTACTTC. The gene calls are TRBV5-8 and TRBJ2-4, with 8 bases matching TRBD1. Germline CDR1 is SGHTS and CDR2 is YDEGEE. This CDR3 is 15 amino acids long. The junction had 3 bases not matched to a gene; V was cut back by 2 bases and J by 2 bases. The variable domain in full, completed from reference TRBV5-8 and TRBJ2-4, reads EAGVTQSPTHLIKTRGQQATLRCSPISGHTSVYWYQQALGLGLQFLLWYDEGEERNRGNFPPRFSGRQFPNYSSELNVNALELEDSALYLCASSLRTGTKNIQYFGAGTRLSVL.

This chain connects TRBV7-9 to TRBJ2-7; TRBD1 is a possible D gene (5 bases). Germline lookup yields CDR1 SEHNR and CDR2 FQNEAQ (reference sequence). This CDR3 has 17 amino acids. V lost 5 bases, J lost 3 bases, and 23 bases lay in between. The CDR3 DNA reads TGTGCCAGCAGCCGAGGTCCCGGGTCGGGCGGACACTACGAGCAGTACTTC. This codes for CASSRGPGSGGHYEQYF.

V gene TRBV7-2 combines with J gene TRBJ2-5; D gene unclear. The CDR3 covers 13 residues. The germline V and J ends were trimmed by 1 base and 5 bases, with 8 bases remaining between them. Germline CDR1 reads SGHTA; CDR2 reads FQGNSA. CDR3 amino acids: CASSLGQVETQYF. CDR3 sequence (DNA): TGTGCCAGCAGCTTAGGGCAGGTTGAGACCCAGTACTTC. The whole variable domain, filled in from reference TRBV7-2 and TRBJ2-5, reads GAGVSQSPSNKVTEKGKDVELRCDPISGHTALYWYRQSLGQGLEFLIYFQGNSAPDKSGLPSDRFSAERTGGSVSTLTIQRTQQEDSAVYLCASSLGQVETQYFGPGTRLLVL.

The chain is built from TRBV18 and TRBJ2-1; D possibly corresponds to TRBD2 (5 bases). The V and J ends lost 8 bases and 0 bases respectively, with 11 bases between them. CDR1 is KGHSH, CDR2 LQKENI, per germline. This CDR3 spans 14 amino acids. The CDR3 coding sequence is TGTGCCAGCGCAACGGACTCCTCCTACAATGAGCAGTTCTTC. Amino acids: CASATDSSYNEQFF.

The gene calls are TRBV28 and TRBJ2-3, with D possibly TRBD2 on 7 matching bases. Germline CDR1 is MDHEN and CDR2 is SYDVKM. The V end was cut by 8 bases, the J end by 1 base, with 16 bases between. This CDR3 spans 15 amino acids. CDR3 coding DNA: TGTGCCAGCGGGGGGGGGCCTTTGGGCACAGATACGCAGTATTTT. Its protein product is CASGGGPLGTDTQYF.

Here the CDR3 reads CASSLQGLLTGELFF. CDR3 DNA sequence: TGCGCCAGCAGCTTGCAGGGCCTCTTGACCGGGGAGCTGTTTTTT. The chain employs TRBV5-1 and TRBJ2-2, with D possibly being TRBD1 (5 bases). Trimming took off 1 base at V and 5 bases at J, with 12 bases between the two ends. This CDR3 has 15 amino acids. Germline CDR1 SGHRS, CDR2 YFSETQ.

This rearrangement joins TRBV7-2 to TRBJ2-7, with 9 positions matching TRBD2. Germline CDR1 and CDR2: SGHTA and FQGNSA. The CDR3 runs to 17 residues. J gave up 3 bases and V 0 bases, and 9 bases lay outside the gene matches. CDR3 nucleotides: TGTGCCAGCAGCTTAGCTCGGCTGCGGGAGGGCCGCTACGAGCAGTACTTC. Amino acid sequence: CASSLARLREGRYEQYF. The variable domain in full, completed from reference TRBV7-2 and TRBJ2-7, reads GAGVSQSPSNKVTEKGKDVELRCDPISGHTALYWYRQSLGQGLEFLIYFQGNSAPDKSGLPSDRFSAERTGGSVSTLTIQRTQQEDSAVYLCASSLARLREGRYEQYFGPGTRLTVT.

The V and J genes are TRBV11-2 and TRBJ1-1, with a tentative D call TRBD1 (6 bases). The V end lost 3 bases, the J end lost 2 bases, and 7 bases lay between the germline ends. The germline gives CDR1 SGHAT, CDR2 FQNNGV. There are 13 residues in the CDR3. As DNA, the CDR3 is TGTGCCAGCAGCTTCAGGGGCAACACTGAAGCTTTCTTT. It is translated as CASSFRGNTEAFF.

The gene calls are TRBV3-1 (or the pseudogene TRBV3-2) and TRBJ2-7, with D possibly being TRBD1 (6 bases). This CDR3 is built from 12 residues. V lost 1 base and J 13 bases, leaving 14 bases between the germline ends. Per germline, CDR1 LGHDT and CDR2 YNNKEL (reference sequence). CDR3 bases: TGTGCCAGCAGCCAAGGGGTCGGACAGAGATACTTC. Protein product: CASSQGVGQRYF.

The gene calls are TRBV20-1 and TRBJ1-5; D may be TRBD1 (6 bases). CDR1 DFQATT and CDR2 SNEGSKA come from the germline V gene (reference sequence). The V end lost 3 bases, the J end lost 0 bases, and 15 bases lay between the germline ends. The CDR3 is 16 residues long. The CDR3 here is CSASPNRANSNQPQHF. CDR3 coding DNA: TGCAGTGCTAGTCCGAACAGGGCGAATAGCAATCAGCCCCAGCATTTT.

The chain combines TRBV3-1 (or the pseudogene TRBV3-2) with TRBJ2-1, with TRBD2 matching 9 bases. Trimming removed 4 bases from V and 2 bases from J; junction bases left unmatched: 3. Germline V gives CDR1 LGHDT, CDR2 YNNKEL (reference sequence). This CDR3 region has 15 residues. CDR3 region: CASSPSGGTYNEQFF. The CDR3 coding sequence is TGTGCCAGCAGCCCAAGCGGGGGGACCTACAATGAGCAGTTCTTC.

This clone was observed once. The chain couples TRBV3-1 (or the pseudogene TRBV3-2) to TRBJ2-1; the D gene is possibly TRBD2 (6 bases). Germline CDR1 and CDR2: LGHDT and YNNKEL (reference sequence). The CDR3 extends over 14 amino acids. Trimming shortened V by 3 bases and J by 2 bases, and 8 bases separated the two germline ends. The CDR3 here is CASSHSGPYNEQFF. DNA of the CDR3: TGTGCCAGCAGCCATAGCGGACCCTACAATGAGCAGTTCTTC.

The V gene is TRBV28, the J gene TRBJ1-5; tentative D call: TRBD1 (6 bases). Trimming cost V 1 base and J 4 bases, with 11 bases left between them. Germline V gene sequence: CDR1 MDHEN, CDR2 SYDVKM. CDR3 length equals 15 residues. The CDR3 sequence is CASSLSQGENQPQHF. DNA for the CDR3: TGTGCCAGCAGTTTATCACAGGGCGAGAATCAGCCCCAGCATTTT.

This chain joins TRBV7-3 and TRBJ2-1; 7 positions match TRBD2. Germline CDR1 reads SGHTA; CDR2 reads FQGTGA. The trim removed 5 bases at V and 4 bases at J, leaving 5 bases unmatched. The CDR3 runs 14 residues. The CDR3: CASSIGGEYNEQFF. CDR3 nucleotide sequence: TGTGCCAGCAGCATTGGGGGGGAGTACAATGAGCAGTTCTTC.

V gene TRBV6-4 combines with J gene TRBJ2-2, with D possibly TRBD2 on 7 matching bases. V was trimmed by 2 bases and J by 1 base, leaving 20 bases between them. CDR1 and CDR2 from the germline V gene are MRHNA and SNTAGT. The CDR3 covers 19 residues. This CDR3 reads CASSDRGGLPPGNTGELFF. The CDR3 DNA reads TGTGCCAGCAGTGACAGGGGGGGCCTACCTCCTGGGAACACCGGGGAGCTGTTTTTT.

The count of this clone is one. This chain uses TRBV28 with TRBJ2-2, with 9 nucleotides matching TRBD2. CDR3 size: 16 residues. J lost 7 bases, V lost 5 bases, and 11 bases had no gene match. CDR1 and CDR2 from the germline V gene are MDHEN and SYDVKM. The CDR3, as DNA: TGTGCCAGCAGTCATTCCGGGACTAGCCGGGGCGGGGAGCTGTTTTTT. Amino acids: CASSHSGTSRGGELFF. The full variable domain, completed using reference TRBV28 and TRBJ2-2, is DVKVTQSSRYLVKRTGEKVFLECVQDMDHENMFWYRQDPGLGLRLIYFSYDVKMKEKGDIPEGYSVSREKKERFSLILESASTNQTSMYLCASSHSGTSRGGELFFGEGSRLTVL.

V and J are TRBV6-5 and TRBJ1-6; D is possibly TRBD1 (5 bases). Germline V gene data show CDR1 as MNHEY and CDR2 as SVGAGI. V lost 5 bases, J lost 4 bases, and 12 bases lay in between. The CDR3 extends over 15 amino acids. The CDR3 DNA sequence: TGTGCCAGCAGTCCCGGGGGGGGGTATAATTCACCCCTCCACTTT. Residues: CASSPGGGYNSPLHF.

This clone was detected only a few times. The CDR3 region is CASSLGQSTEAFF. The CDR3, as DNA: TGTGCCAGCAGCTTGGGACAGTCAACTGAAGCTTTCTTT. The chain couples TRBV5-4 to TRBJ1-1, with a possible D match to TRBD1 (5 bases). V was pared by 0 bases and J by 5 bases, with 8 bases between. The CDR3 loop spans 13 amino acids. Germline V lookup: CDR1 SGHNT, CDR2 YYREEE (reference sequence).

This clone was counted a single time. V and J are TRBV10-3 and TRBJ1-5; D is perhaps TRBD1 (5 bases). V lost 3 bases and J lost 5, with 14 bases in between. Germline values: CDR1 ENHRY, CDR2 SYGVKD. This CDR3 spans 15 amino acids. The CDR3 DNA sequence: TGTGCCATCAGTGATTCCCCACAGGAACATCAGCCCCAGCATTTT. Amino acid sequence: CAISDSPQEHQPQHF.

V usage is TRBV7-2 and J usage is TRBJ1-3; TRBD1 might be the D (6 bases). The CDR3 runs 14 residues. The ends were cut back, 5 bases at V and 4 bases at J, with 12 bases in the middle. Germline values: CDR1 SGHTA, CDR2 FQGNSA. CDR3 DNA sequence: TGTGCCAGCAGCACGCAAGGGACAGGAAACACCATATATTTT. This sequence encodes CASSTQGTGNTIYF. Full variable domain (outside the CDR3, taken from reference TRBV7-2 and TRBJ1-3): GAGVSQSPSNKVTEKGKDVELRCDPISGHTALYWYRQSLGQGLEFLIYFQGNSAPDKSGLPSDRFSAERTGGSVSTLTIQRTQQEDSAVYLCASSTQGTGNTIYFGEGSWLTVV.